This is a list of T cell receptor beta chains from one sample in a study of blood T cell repertoires in COVID-19. The method was immunoSEQ multiplex PCR; TCRdb's version includes in-frame clones alone and lacks a portion of them. Of 200,000 to 250,000 clones in the sample, about 89% were seen once. The sequenced sample was PBMCs or T cells enriched from blood (not recorded which). The receptors here all came from a young woman who had recovered from COVID-19. The CDR3 runs from the conserved cysteine through the conserved F or W. D genes are given only for firm matches. Expanded clones are given a class, and other clones once, few, many or no size at all.

j_gene | v_gene | d_gene | abundance | CDR3aa | CDR3nt
TRBJ2-5 | TRBV28 | TRBD2 | . | CASSSIAGGRETQYF | TGTGCCAGCAGTTCAATAGCGGGAGGAAGAGAGACCCAGTACTTC
TRBJ1-3 | TRBV19 | . | . | CASTKAGAGNTIYF | TGTGCCAGTACCAAGGCGGGGGCTGGAAACACCATATATTTT
TRBJ2-1 | TRBV27 | TRBD2 | . | CASTPSGRAYNEQFF | TGTGCCAGCACCCCTAGCGGGAGAGCCTACAATGAGCAGTTCTTC
TRBJ2-7 | TRBV27 | . | . | CASSPRLGQTSYEQYF | TGTGCCAGCAGTCCCCGCCTTGGACAGACCTCCTACGAGCAGTACTTC
TRBJ2-1 | TRBV7-9 | . | . | CASSLDSYNEQFF | TGTGCCAGCAGCTTGGACAGCTACAATGAGCAGTTCTTC
TRBJ1-5 | TRBV5-1 | . | . | CASSFLPTGEVVHQPQHF | TGCGCCAGCAGCTTCTTACCGACGGGAGAGGTAGTCCATCAGCCCCAGCATTTT
TRBJ2-1 | TRBV4-2 | . | . | CASSQEAASSYNEQFF | TGTGCCAGCAGCCAAGAGGCGGCGAGCTCCTACAATGAGCAGTTCTTC
TRBJ2-7 | TRBV13 | . | . | CASSFRVLTYEQYF | TGTGCCAGCAGCTTCAGGGTCCTCACCTACGAGCAGTACTTC
TRBJ1-4 | TRBV4-3 | . | . | CASSQVGGLRGNEKLFF | TGCGCCAGCAGCCAAGTAGGAGGTCTGCGGGGTAATGAAAAACTGTTTTTT
TRBJ2-7 | TRBV27 | . | . | CASRPNRDKGPSQYF | TGTGCCAGCAGGCCGAACCGGGACAAGGGACCCTCGCAGTACTTC
TRBJ1-5 | TRBV5-5 | . | . | CASSLHSFGSNQPQHF | TGTGCCAGCAGTTTACACAGTTTCGGTAGCAATCAGCCCCAGCATTTT
TRBJ1-1 | TRBV29-1 | TRBD1 | . | CSVDRGLNTEAFF | TGCAGCGTCGACAGGGGGTTGAACACTGAAGCTTTCTTT
TRBJ1-1 | TRBV5-1 | TRBD1 | . | CASKPDRGNTEAFF | TGCGCCAGCAAGCCGGACAGGGGGAACACTGAAGCTTTCTTT
TRBJ1-3 | TRBV14 | TRBD1 | . | CASSPWDRAGNTIYF | TGTGCCAGCAGCCCCTGGGACAGGGCTGGAAACACCATATATTTT
TRBJ1-2 | TRBV11-3 | . | . | CASSPTGDRKGYTF | TGTGCCAGCAGCCCCACAGGCGATCGGAAAGGCTACACCTTC
TRBJ1-1 | TRBV13 | TRBD1 | . | CASSLGQGARTGTEAFF | TGTGCCAGCAGCTTAGGTCAGGGGGCGCGGACGGGGACTGAAGCTTTCTTT
TRBJ2-1 | TRBV7-2 | . | . | CASSLVSGTFYNEQFF | TGTGCCAGCAGCTTAGTATCTGGGACTTTCTACAATGAGCAGTTCTTC
TRBJ2-5 | TRBV9 | TRBD2 | . | CASSAPGLAKETQYF | TGTGCCAGCAGCGCTCCGGGACTAGCGAAAGAGACCCAGTACTTC
TRBJ2-2 | TRBV27 | TRBD1 | few | CASSVQGVNTGELFF | TGTGCCAGCAGTGTACAGGGGGTGAACACCGGGGAGCTGTTTTTT
TRBJ2-7 | TRBV6-4 | . | . | CASGHRIPYEQYF | TGTGCCAGCGGCCACAGGATTCCCTACGAGCAGTACTTC
TRBJ2-1 | TRBV15 | TRBD2 | once | CATSRGSLAGGPHEQFF | TGTGCCACCAGCAGAGGATCATTAGCGGGAGGGCCCCATGAGCAGTTCTTC
TRBJ2-7 | TRBV4-1 | . | . | CASSPRRREIYEQYF | TGCGCCAGCAGCCCCCGCCGGAGGGAAATTTACGAGCAGTACTTC
TRBJ2-7 | TRBV5-1 | . | . | CASSARGGEQYF | TGCGCCAGCAGCGCAAGGGGGGGCGAGCAGTACTTC
TRBJ2-6 | TRBV28 | . | once | CASSAQISGANVLTF | TGTGCCAGCAGCGCACAAATCTCTGGGGCCAACGTCCTGACTTTC
TRBJ1-5 | TRBV10-3 | TRBD1 | . | CAISDGQALNQPQHF | TGTGCCATCAGTGACGGACAGGCCCTTAATCAGCCCCAGCATTTT
TRBJ1-1 | TRBV5-1 | . | . | CASSLSRGDTEAFF | TGCGCCAGCAGCTTATCTAGGGGCGACACTGAAGCTTTCTTT
TRBJ2-7 | TRBV3-1/TRBV3-2 | . | once | CASAGWTRSTYEQYF | TGTGCCAGTGCAGGTTGGACACGGAGTACCTACGAGCAGTACTTC
TRBJ2-3 | TRBV7-9 | . | . | CASSLGPGSTQYF | TGTGCCAGCAGCTTAGGTCCAGGTTCTACGCAGTATTTT
TRBJ1-1 | TRBV5-6 | . | . | CASSLRFGGTEAFF | TGTGCCAGCAGCTTGCGGTTCGGGGGTACGGAAGCTTTCTTT
TRBJ1-1 | TRBV11-3 | . | . | CASSLDPRHGVSTEAFF | TGTGCCAGCAGCTTAGATCCCCGACACGGTGTTAGCACTGAAGCTTTCTTT
TRBJ1-2 | TRBV5-7 | . | . | CASSLACGVDYGYTF | TGTGCCAGCAGCTTGGCCTGTGGAGTCGACTATGGCTACACCTTC
TRBJ1-5 | TRBV6-5 | TRBD1 | . | CASRATGVLNQPQHF | TGTGCCAGCAGGGCAACAGGGGTTCTCAATCAGCCCCAGCATTTT
TRBJ1-2 | TRBV24-1 | . | . | CATRGLTDSGYTF | TGTGCCACCAGGGGGCTCACGGATAGTGGCTACACCTTC
TRBJ2-2 | TRBV29-1 | . | . | CSVAGTGELFF | TGCAGCGTTGCCGGCACCGGGGAGCTGTTTTTT
TRBJ2-7 | TRBV19 | TRBD2 | few | CASSATSGMREQYF | TGTGCCAGTAGTGCCACTAGCGGGATGCGCGAGCAGTACTTC
TRBJ1-1 | TRBV9 | TRBD1 | . | CASSVGQGNTEAFF | TGTGCCAGCAGCGTGGGACAGGGGAACACTGAAGCTTTCTTT
TRBJ2-2 | TRBV24-1 | TRBD1 | . | CATSDPLTGSTGELFF | TGTGCCACCAGTGACCCACTGACAGGGAGCACCGGGGAGCTGTTTTTT
TRBJ2-3 | TRBV5-5 | TRBD1 | . | CASSTGTGGDTQYF | TGTGCCAGCAGCACAGGGACAGGGGGAGATACGCAGTATTTT
TRBJ1-1 | TRBV3-1/TRBV3-2 | . | . | CASSQANTEAFF | TGTGCCAGCAGCCAAGCTAACACTGAAGCTTTCTTT
TRBJ1-1 | TRBV27 | TRBD1 | once | CASSSRPFGTGGTWEAFF | TGTGCCAGCAGTTCCCGACCATTCGGGACAGGGGGGACTTGGGAAGCTTTCTTT
TRBJ2-7 | TRBV10-3 | . | . | CAISDLTSEGPTGLEQYF | TGTGCCATCAGTGACCTAACTAGTGAAGGTCCCACAGGGCTCGAGCAGTACTTC
TRBJ2-7 | TRBV5-5 | TRBD1 | . | CASSVGQGVGEQYF | TGTGCCAGCAGCGTGGGACAGGGCGTCGGCGAGCAGTACTTC
TRBJ1-6 | TRBV12-3/TRBV12-4 | . | . | CASSLQGNSPLHF | TGTGCCAGCAGTTTACAGGGGAATTCACCCCTCCACTTT